This T cell receptor beta chain is from a study of shared clonotypes between healthy human individuals. This table comes from immunoSEQ multiplex PCR, and its TCRdb copy is limited to in-frame clones, with some not included. This sample yields some 2 million clones, of which 90% to 95% are seen a single time; about 0.13% belongs to the top ten. The CDR3 has 16 amino acids. In germline, CDR1 is KGHSH, CDR2 LQKENI. J gave up 2 bases and V 3 bases, and 1 base lay outside the gene matches. The genes are TRBV18 and TRBJ2-2; 12 bases agree with TRBD1. This clonotype originated in a man between 18 and 29 years old in good health. Sequencing was done on a sample of naive CD4+ T cells sorted from blood. The subset was: CD45RA+ positively selected. CDR3 sequence: CASSPGQGANTGELFF. The CDR3 bases are TGTGCCAGCTCACCGGGACAGGGGGCTAACACCGGGGAGCTGTTTTTT.